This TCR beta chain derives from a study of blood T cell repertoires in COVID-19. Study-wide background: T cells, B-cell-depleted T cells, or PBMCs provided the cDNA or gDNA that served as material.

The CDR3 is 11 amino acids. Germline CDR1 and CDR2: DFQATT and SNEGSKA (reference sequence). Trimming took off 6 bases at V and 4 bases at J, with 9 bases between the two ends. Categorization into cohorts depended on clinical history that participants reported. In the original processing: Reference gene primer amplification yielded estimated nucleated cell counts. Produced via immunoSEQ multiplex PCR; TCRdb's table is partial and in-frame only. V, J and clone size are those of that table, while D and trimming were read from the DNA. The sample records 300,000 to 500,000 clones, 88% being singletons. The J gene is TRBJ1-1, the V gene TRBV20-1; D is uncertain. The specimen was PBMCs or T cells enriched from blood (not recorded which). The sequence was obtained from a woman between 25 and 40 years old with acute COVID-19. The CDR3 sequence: CSAGGITEAFF. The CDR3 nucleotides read TGCAGTGCGGGAGGGATCACTGAAGCTTTCTTT.